A selection of T cell receptor beta chains follows, all from one sample in a study of T cells in Graves' hyperthyroidism and ophthalmopathy. TCRdb redid the calling of the multiplex PCR reads with MiXCR, one entry per CDR3 protein. Found here are approximately 700,000 distinct CDR3 sequences, roughly 15% of them singletons; the top ten hold roughly 8%. Material for sequencing was blood. The source is a man aged 18 to 35 with Graves' hyperthyroidism. The CDR3 runs from the conserved cysteine through the conserved F or W. Each record gives: clone size, J gene, D gene, V gene, CDR3 DNA, CDR3 protein. A D gene is named only where the DNA matches it firmly. A row's size may be missing; if present it is once, few, many or a size class.

many TRBJ2-7 TRBD1 TRBV28 TGTGCCAGCAGCCCGATCACAGGGGTCCGCTACGAGCAGTACTTC CASSPITGVRYEQYF
- TRBJ1-1 - TRBV5-1 TGCGCCAGCAGCTTGGGGAGGGGCGACTCATTGACTGAAGCTTTCTTT CASSLGRGDSLTEAFF
many TRBJ2-7 TRBD1 TRBV5-1 TGCGCCAGCAGCCCGAGAAGGGGGCGGCAGTACTTC CASSPRRGRQYF
- TRBJ2-7 - TRBV5-1 TGCGCCAGCAGCTCTGCCCAGGGATCCTACGAGCAGTACTTC CASSSAQGSYEQYF
few TRBJ2-2 TRBD2 TRBV4-3 TGCGCCAGCAGCCAAGGTCTTCTAGCGGGACTTGCCGGGGAGCTGTTTTTT CASSQGLLAGLAGELFF
few TRBJ1-1 - TRBV28 TGTGCCAGCAGTTTACAGGTTGAAGCTTTCTTT CASSLQVEAFF
few TRBJ1-3 TRBD1 TRBV11-2 TGTGCCAGCAGCCCACGGATAGCCGGGACAGCTGCCTCTGGAAACACCATATATTTT CASSPRIAGTAASGNTIYF
- TRBJ1-6 - TRBV6-1 TGTGCCAGCAGTCAGCCAGGGACGAATTCACCCCTCCACTTT CASSQPGTNSPLHF
many TRBJ1-2 - TRBV12-3/TRBV12-4 - CASSFLAGSYGYTF
- TRBJ1-1 - TRBV5-6 TGTGCCAGCAGTTACACTGGCCGGGGCGGCACTGAAGCTTTCTTT CASSYTGRGGTEAFF
- TRBJ2-2 TRBD2 TRBV4-1 TGCGCCAGCAGCCAAGGCGGGGGGGCGGCGGGCACCGGGGAGCTGTTTTTT CASSQGGGAAGTGELFF
few TRBJ1-2 - TRBV30 TGTGCCTGGAGGGAACAAACTAACTATGGCTACACCTTC CAWREQTNYGYTF
- TRBJ2-3 TRBD2 TRBV20-1 TGCAGTGCTAGAGATAGTGGGAGGGGTGTAGATACGCAGTATTTT CSARDSGRGVDTQYF
many TRBJ2-7 TRBD2 TRBV6-5 TGTGCCAGCAGTTACTCGGCTAGCGGAACCTACGAGCAGTACTTC CASSYSASGTYEQYF
few TRBJ2-7 - TRBV28 TGTGCCAGCAGCCAACAGCAGGATCAGCAGTACTTC CASSQQQDQQYF
many TRBJ2-3 - TRBV2 TGTGCCAGCGCCAGGGAGACAGATACGCAGTATTTT CASARETDTQYF
many TRBJ2-7 TRBD2 TRBV7-3 TGTGCCAGCAGCCCGGCGGGAGCCAGCTCCTACGAGCAGTACTTC CASSPAGASSYEQYF
few TRBJ2-3 - TRBV6-1 TGTGCCAGCAGTGAAGCGCTCCCTGGAGATACGCAGTATTTT CASSEALPGDTQYF
- TRBJ2-6 - TRBV12-5 TGTGCTAGTGGTTTGGTAGGGGTTGGGGACCTCCCAGATGGGGCCAACGTCCTGACTTTC CASGLVGVGDLPDGANVLTF
many TRBJ2-7 TRBD2 TRBV29-1 TGCAGCGTTGGTCCGGGACTAGCCGTTTCCGAGCAGTACTTC CSVGPGLAVSEQYF
- TRBJ1-5 - TRBV19 TGTGCCAGTCCTGGACAGACCAGGGATAGCAATCAGCCCCAGCATTTT CASPGQTRDSNQPQHF
few TRBJ2-3 - TRBV7-9 TGTGCCAGCAGCTTGAGGGAGTCCCCCACAGATACGCAGTATTTT CASSLRESPTDTQYF
many TRBJ1-4 - TRBV6-1 TGTGCCAGCGCGAACAGGAATGAAAAACTGTTTTTT CASANRNEKLFF
few TRBJ2-1 - TRBV3-1 TGTGCCAGCAGCCATTTCGGCAATGAGCAGTTCTTC CASSHFGNEQFF
many TRBJ2-7 - TRBV24-1 TGTGCCACCAGTGACCCTCGGGACAACTCCTACGAGCAGTACTTC CATSDPRDNSYEQYF
few TRBJ2-7 TRBD2 TRBV30 TGTGCCTGGAGTGTACTAGCGGGAGGGTACGAGCAGTACTTC CAWSVLAGGYEQYF
- TRBJ1-1 - TRBV15 TGTGCCACCAGCAGAGGGGTGAACACTGAAGCTTTCTTT CATSRGVNTEAFF
few TRBJ1-2 TRBD1 TRBV2 TGTGCCAGCAGTGATTTGGGGCGGGACAGGGGATATGGCTACACCTTC CASSDLGRDRGYGYTF
many TRBJ1-2 - TRBV28 TGTGCCAGCAGTTTTCCCGGGGTATGGTATGGCTACACCTTC CASSFPGVWYGYTF
- TRBJ2-7 - TRBV19 TGTCGCCCTAATTTTAGACAGGAAGGGAGGGACTACGAGCAGTACTTC CRPNFRQEGRDYEQYF
- TRBJ2-6 - TRBV27 TGTGCCAGCAGTCCTCGGGGACTCCCTGGGGCCAACGTCCTGACTTTC CASSPRGLPGANVLTF
- TRBJ2-1 TRBD2 TRBV6-4 TGTGCCAGCAGTGAACGGACTAGCGGGGTCAATGAGCAGTTCTTC CASSERTSGVNEQFF
many TRBJ1-2 TRBD1 TRBV11-2 TGTGCCAGCAGGATGGCCGGGACAGGGTCCTTATCTGGCTACACCTTC CASRMAGTGSLSGYTF
many TRBJ1-1 TRBD1 TRBV20-1 TGCAGTGCTCTGTCGGGGACAGGGAACACTGAAGCTTTCTTT CSALSGTGNTEAFF
- TRBJ1-1 - TRBV10-1 TGCGCCAGCAGTGAGTCGAGCTTCGCCCGCAAGACTTTCTTT CASSESSFARKTFF
many TRBJ2-7 - TRBV24-1 TGTGCCACCAGTGATTCCCGGGAACTTTACGAGCAGTACTTC CATSDSRELYEQYF
- TRBJ1-5 - TRBV18 TGTGCCAGCTCACCCGGAGAGCTTCAGCCCCAGCATTTT CASSPGELQPQHF
many TRBJ2-5 - TRBV20-1 TGCAGTGCTAGACAGTACCAGATGAGACTTACCCAGTACTTC CSARQYQMRLTQYF
few TRBJ2-3 - TRBV13 TGTGCCAGCAGCCAGATGCGCACAGATACGCAGTATTTT CASSQMRTDTQYF
few TRBJ2-1 - TRBV27 TGTGCCAGCAGTTTAGTAGCGGAGGCCGGTGAGCAGTTCTTC CASSLVAEAGEQFF
many TRBJ2-7 TRBD2 TRBV27 TGTGCCAGCAGTTTTAGCGGGAGGGCAAGCGACGAGCAGTACTTC CASSFSGRASDEQYF
- TRBJ1-2 - TRBV19 TGTGCCAGTAGTATCCCTCACCTCACCTGGACCTATGGCTACACCTTC CASSIPHLTWTYGYTF
- TRBJ2-2 TRBD2 TRBV5-1 TGCGCCAGCAGACGACTAGCGGAGGACACCGGGGAGCTGTTTTTT CASRRLAEDTGELFF
- TRBJ1-5 TRBD1 TRBV9 TGTGCCAGCAGCGTAGAGACAGGGAATCAGCCCCAGCATTTT CASSVETGNQPQHF
- TRBJ1-1 - TRBV5-6 TGTGCCAGCAGCTTAGTTTCCGGGACGCAAGCTTTCTTT CASSLVSGTQAFF
few TRBJ2-6 - TRBV5-6 TGTGCCAGCAGCCTTCAGGTTCGGGCTGGGGCCAACGTCCTGACTTTC CASSLQVRAGANVLTF
few TRBJ1-4 - TRBV6-1 TGTGCCAGCAGTAATAATGAAAAACTGTTTTTT CASSNNEKLFF
many TRBJ2-1 - TRBV6-2/TRBV6-3 TGTGCCAGCAGTTACCAGGCACCATCCTACAATGAGCAGTTCTTC CASSYQAPSYNEQFF
many TRBJ2-1 - TRBV29-1 TGCAGCGTTGAATGGGGGGAACGGCTCCGTTTGGGGAATGAGCAGTTCTTC CSVEWGERLRLGNEQFF
- TRBJ2-1 - TRBV28 TGTGCCAGCAGTTCCCCCCAGTACAATGAGCAGTTCTTC CASSSPQYNEQFF
- TRBJ2-7 TRBD1 TRBV7-3 TGTGCCAGCAGCCCACAGGGGGCGGGGTACGAGCAGTACTTC CASSPQGAGYEQYF
few TRBJ2-5 - TRBV27 TGTGCCAGCAGTTTAGGTCCGGGGCGGGCTCAGTACTTC CASSLGPGRAQYF
few TRBJ1-1 - TRBV28 TGTGCCAGCAATGTTAAGGGTTTGGGGCGCGGGACTGAAGCTTTCTTT CASNVKGLGRGTEAFF